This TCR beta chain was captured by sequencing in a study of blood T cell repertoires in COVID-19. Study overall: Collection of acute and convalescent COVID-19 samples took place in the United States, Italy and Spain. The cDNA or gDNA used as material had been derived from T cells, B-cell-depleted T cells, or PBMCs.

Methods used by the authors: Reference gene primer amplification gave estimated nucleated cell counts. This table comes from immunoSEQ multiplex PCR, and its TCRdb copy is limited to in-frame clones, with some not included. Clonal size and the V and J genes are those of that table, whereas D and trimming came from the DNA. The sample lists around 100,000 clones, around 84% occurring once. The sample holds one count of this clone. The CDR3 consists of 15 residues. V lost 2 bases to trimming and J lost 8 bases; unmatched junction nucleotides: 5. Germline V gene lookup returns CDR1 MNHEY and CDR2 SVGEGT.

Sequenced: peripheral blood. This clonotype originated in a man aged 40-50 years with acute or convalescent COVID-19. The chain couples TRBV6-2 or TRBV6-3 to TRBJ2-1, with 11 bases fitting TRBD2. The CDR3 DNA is TGTGCCAGCAGTTACAATAGCGGGGGGGCGTATGAGCAGTTCTTC. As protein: CASSYNSGGAYEQFF.